This paragraph reports one T cell receptor (beta chain). Generated by immunoSEQ multiplex PCR, the TCRdb table keeps only in-frame clones and is missing some. The data hold 200,000 to 250,000 clones, with around four fifths observed a single time. These data come from a study of blood T cell repertoires in COVID-19. This CDR3 is 15 amino acids long. The V gene's germline CDR1 is LGHDT and CDR2 YNNKEL (reference sequence). Trimming cost V 4 bases and J 2 bases, with 14 bases left between them. Sequenced sample: peripheral blood. The rearrangement uses TRBV3-1 (or the pseudogene TRBV3-2) and TRBJ1-2; D ambiguous. This sequence was found in a woman in her forties or fifties with active or convalescent COVID-19. For the CDR3, the DNA is TGTGCCAGCAGCCCTGTCGGGGAGCCCAACTATGGCTACACCTTC. Protein sequence: CASSPVGEPNYGYTF.